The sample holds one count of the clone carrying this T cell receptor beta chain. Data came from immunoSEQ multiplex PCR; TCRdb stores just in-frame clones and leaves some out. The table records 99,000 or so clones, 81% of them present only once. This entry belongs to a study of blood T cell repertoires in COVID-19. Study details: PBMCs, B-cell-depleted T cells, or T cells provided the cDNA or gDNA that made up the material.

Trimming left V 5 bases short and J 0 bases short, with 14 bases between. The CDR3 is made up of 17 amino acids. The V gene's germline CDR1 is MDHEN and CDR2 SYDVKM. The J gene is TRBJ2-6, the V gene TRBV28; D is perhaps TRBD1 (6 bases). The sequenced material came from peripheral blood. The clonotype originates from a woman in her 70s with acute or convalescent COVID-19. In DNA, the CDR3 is TGTGCCAGCAGTCTACCGGGACAAAACTCTGGGGCCAACGTCCTGACTTTC. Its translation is CASSLPGQNSGANVLTF.